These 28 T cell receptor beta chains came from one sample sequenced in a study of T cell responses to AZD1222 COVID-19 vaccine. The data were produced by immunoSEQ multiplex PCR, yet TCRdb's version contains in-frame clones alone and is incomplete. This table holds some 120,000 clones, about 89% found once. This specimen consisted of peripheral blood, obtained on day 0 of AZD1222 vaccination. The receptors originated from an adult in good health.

The CDR3 coding sequence is TGTGCCAGCTCACCCAATCAGGGTACCAAAAACATTCAGTACTTC. Translated: CASSPNQGTKNIQYF. The J gene is TRBJ2-4, the V gene TRBV18; tentatively, D is TRBD1 (5 bases). This CDR3 spans 15 amino acids. Trimming left V 3 bases short and J 2 bases short, with 11 bases between. Germline V lookup: CDR1 KGHSH, CDR2 LQKENI.

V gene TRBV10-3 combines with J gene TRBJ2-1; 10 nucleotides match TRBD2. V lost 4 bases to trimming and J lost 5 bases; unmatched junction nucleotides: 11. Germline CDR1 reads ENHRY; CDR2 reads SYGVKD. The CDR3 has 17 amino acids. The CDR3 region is CAISGGPTSGEHNEQFF. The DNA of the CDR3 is TGTGCCATCAGTGGCGGTCCCACTAGCGGGGAGCACAATGAGCAGTTCTTC.

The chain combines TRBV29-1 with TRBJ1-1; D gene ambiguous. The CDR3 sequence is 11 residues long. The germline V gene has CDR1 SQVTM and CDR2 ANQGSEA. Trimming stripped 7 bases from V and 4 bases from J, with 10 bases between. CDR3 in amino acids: CSGRGSTEAFF. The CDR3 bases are TGCAGCGGCCGAGGGAGCACTGAAGCTTTCTTT.

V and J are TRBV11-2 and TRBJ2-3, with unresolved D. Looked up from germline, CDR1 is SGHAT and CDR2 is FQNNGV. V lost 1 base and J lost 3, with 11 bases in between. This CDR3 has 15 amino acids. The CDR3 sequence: CASSLVKPSTDTQYF. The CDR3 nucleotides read TGTGCCAGCAGCTTAGTGAAGCCTTCGACAGATACGCAGTATTTT.

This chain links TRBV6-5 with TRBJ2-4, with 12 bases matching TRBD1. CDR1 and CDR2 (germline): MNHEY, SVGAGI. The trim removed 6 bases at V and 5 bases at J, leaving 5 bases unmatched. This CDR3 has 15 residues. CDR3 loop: CASRPGQGAENIQYF. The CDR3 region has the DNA TGTGCCAGCAGGCCGGGACAGGGGGCGGAAAACATTCAGTACTTC.

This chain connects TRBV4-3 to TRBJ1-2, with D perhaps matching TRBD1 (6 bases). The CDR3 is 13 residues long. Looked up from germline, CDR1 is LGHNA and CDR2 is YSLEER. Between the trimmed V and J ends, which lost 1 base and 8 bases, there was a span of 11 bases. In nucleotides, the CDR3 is TGCGCCAGCAGCCAAGGGCTAAGGGGGGGCTACACCTTC. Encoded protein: CASSQGLRGGYTF.

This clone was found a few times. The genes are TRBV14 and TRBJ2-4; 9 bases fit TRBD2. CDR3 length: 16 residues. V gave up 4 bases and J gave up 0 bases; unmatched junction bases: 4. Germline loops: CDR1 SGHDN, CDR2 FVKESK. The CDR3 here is CASSLTSGLAKNIQYF. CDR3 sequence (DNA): TGTGCCAGCAGCCTGACTAGCGGACTAGCCAAAAACATTCAGTACTTC.

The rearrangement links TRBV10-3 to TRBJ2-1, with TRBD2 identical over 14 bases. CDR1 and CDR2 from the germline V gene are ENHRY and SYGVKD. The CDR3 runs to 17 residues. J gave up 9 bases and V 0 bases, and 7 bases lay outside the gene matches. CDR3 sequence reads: CAISESRLAGGQFEQFF. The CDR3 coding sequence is TGTGCCATCAGTGAGTCCAGACTAGCGGGAGGGCAGTTTGAGCAGTTCTTC.

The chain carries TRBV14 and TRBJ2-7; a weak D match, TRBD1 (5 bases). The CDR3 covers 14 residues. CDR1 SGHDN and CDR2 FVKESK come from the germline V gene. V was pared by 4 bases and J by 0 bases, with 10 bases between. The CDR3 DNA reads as TGTGCCAGCAGCCGCGGACACCGCTCCTACGAGCAGTACTTC. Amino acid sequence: CASSRGHRSYEQYF.

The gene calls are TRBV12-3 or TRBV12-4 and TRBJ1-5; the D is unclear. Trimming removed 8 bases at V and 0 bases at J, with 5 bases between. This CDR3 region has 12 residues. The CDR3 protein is CASGDSNQPQHF. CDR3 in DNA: TGTGCCAGCGGGGATAGCAATCAGCCCCAGCATTTT.

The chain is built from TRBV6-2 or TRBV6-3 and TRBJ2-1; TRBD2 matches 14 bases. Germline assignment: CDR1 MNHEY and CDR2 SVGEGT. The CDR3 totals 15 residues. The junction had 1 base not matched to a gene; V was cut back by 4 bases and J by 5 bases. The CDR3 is CASSWGLAGDNEQFF. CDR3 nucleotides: TGTGCCAGCAGTTGGGGACTAGCGGGAGACAATGAGCAGTTCTTC.

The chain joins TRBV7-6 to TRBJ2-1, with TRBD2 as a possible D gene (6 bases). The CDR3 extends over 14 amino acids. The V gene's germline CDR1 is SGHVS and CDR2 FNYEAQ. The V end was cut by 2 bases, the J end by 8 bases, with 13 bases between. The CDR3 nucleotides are TGTGCCAGCAGCTTATGGACTACTGACGATGAGCAGTTCTTC. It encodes CASSLWTTDDEQFF.

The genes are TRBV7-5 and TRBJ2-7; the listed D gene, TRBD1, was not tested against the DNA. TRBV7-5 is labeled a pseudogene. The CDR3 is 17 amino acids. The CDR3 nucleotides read TGTGTCAGAAGCTCCGGACAGGGGGCATTGAAGTCCTACGAGCAGTACTTC. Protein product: CVRSSGQGALKSYEQYF.

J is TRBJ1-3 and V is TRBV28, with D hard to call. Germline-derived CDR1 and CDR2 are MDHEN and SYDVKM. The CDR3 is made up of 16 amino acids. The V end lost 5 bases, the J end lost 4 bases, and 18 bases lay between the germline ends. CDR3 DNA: TGTGCCAGCAGTGGCCCAGGAGTGCAACGGGGAAACACCATATATTTT. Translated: CASSGPGVQRGNTIYF.

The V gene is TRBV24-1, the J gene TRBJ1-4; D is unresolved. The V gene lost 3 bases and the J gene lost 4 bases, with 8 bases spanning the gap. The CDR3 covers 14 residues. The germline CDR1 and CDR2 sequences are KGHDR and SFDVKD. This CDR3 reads CATSDNQSNEKLFF. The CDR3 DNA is TGTGCCACCAGTGATAACCAGAGTAATGAAAAACTGTTTTTT.

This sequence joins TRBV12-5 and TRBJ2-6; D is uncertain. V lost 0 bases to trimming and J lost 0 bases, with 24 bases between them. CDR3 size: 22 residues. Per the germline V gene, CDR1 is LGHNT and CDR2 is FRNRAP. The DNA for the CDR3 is TGTGCTAGTGGTTTGGTAAAGAAGTCAGGCCGAAACCATAGCTCTGGGGCCAACGTCCTGACTTTC. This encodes CASGLVKKSGRNHSSGANVLTF.

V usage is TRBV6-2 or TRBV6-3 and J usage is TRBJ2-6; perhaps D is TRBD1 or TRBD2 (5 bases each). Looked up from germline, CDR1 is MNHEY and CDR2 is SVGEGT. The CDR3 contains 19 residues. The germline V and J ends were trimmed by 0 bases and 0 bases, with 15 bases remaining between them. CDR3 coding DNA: TGTGCCAGCAGTTACTCCGGGACCATGGGAAACTCTGGGGCCAACGTCCTGACTTTC. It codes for CASSYSGTMGNSGANVLTF.

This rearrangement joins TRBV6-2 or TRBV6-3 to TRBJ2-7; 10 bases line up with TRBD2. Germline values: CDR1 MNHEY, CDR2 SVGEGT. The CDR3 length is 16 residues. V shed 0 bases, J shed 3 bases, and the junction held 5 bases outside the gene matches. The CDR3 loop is CASSYSASGGGYEQYF. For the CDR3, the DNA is TGTGCCAGCAGTTACTCGGCCAGCGGGGGGGGCTACGAGCAGTACTTC.

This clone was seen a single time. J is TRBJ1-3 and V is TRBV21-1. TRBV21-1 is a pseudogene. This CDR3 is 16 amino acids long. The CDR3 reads CASSKVPGYSGNTIYF. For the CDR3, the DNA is TGTGCCAGCAGCAAGGTACCGGGGTACTCTGGAAACACCATATATTTT.

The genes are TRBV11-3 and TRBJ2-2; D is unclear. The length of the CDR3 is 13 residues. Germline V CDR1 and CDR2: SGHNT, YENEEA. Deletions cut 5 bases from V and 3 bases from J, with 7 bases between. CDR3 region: CASSARDTGELFF. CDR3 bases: TGTGCCAGCAGCGCAAGGGACACCGGGGAGCTGTTTTTT.

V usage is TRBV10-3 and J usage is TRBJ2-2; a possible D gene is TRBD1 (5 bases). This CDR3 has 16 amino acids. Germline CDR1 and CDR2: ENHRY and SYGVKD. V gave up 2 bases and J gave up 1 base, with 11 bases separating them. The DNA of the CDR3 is TGTGCCATCAGTGAGCGACAGCTATTGAACACCGGGGAGCTGTTTTTT. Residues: CAISERQLLNTGELFF.

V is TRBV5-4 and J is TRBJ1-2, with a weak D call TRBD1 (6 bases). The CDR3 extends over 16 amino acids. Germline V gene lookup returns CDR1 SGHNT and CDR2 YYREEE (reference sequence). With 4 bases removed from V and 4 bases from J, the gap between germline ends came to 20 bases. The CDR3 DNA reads TGTGCCAGCAGCGCGGGCGGTCAGGGGCTCGTCTATGGCTACACCTTC. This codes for CASSAGGQGLVYGYTF.

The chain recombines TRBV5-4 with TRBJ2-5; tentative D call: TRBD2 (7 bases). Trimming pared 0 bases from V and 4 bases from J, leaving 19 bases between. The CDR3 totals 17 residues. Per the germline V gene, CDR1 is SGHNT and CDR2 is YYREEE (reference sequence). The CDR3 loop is CASSLAFGGPERETQYF. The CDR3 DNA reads TGTGCCAGCAGCTTGGCTTTCGGGGGGCCAGAGAGAGAGACCCAGTACTTC.

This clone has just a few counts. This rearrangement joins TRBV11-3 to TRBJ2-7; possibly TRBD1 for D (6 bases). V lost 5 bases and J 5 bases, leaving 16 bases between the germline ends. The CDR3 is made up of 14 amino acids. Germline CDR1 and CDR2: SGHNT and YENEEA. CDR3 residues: CASSLQGSPHEQYF. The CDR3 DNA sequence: TGTGCCAGCAGCCTCCAGGGGAGTCCCCACGAGCAGTACTTC.

CDR3 sequence reads: CASSQDLLAGTDTQYF. DNA for the CDR3: TGTGCCAGCAGCCAAGATTTACTAGCGGGCACAGATACGCAGTATTTT. The V call is TRBV3-1 (or the pseudogene TRBV3-2), the J call TRBJ2-3; 8 bases line up with TRBD2. The germline gives CDR1 LGHDT, CDR2 YNNKEL (reference sequence). Germline trimming cut 0 bases from V and 1 base from J; bases unmatched to any gene: 3. The length of the CDR3 is 16 residues.

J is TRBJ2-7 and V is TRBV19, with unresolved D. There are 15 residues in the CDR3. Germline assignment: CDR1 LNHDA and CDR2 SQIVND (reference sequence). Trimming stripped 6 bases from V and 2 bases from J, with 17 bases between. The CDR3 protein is CASSLTSYEAYEQYF. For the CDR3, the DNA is TGTGCCAGTAGCCTGACTTCCTACGAAGCCTACGAGCAGTACTTC.

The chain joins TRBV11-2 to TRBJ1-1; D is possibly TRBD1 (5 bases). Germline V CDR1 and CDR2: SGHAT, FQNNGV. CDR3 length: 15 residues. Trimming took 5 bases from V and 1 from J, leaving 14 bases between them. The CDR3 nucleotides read TGTGCCAGCAGCCCCCCCCGGACACAGAACACTGAAGCTTTCTTT. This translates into CASSPPRTQNTEAFF.

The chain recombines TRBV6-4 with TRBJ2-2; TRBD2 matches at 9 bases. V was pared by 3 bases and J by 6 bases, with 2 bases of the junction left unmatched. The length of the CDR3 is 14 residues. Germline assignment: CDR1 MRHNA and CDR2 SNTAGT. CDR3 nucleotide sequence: TGTGCCAGCAGTGAGGGGACTAGCTCCGGGGAGCTGTTTTTT. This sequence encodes CASSEGTSSGELFF.